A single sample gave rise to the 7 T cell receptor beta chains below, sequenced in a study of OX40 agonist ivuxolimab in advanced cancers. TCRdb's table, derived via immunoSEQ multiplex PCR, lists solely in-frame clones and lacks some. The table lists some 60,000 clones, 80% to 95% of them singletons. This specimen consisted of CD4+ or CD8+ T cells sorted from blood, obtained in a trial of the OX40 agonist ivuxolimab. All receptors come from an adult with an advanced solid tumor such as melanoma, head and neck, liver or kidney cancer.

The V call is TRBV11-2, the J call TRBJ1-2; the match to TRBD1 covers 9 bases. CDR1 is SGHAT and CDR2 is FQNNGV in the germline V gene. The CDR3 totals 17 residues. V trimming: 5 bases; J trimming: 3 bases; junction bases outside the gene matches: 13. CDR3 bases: TGTGCCAGCAGCCGTACTCCTTGGACAGGGGAAGACTATGGCTACACCTTC. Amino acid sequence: CASSRTPWTGEDYGYTF.

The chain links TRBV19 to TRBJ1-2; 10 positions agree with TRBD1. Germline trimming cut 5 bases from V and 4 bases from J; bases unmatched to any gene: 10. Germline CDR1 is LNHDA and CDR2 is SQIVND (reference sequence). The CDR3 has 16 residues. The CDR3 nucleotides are TGTGCCAGTAGTGTGCCGCGACGGACAGGGGGCTATGGCTACACCTTC. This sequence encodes CASSVPRRTGGYGYTF.

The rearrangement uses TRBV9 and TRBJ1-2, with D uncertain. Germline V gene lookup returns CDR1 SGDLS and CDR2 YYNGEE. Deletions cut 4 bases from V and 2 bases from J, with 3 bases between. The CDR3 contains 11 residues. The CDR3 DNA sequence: TGTGCCAGCAGCAACAACTATGGCTACACCTTC. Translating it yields CASSNNYGYTF.

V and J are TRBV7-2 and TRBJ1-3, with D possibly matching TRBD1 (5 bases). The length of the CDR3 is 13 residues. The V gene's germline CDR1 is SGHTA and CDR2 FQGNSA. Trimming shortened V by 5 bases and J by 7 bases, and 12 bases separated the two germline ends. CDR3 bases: TGTGCCAGCAGCCCCCATCCAGGGAACACCATATATTTT. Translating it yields CASSPHPGNTIYF.

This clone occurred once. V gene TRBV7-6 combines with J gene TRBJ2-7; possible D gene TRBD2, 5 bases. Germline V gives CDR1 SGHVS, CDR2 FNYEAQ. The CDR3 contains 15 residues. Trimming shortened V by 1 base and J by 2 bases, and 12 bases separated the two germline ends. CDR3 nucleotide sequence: TGTGCCAGCAGCTTAGGGGCGGGTGTCACCTACGAGCAGTACTTC. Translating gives CASSLGAGVTYEQYF.

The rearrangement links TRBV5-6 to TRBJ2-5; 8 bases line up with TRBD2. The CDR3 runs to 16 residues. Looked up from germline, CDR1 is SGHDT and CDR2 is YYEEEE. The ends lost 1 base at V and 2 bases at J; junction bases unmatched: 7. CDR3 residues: CASSLRLASGQETQYF. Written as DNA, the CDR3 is TGTGCCAGCAGCTTGCGCTTGGCTAGCGGGCAAGAGACCCAGTACTTC.

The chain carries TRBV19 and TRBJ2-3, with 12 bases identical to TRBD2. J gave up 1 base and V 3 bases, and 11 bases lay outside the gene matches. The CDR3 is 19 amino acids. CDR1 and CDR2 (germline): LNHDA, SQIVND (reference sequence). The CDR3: CASSISELAGGVGTDTQYF. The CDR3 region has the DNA TGTGCCAGTAGTATTAGCGAACTAGCGGGAGGTGTGGGCACAGATACGCAGTATTTT.